The next 16 T cell receptor beta chains were all read from a single sample in a study of T cells in Graves' hyperthyroidism and ophthalmopathy. Authors of the study amplified TCR beta CDR3 regions from RNA transcripts. In the first-round RT-PCR of the TCR CDR3, the HTBI primer set was used. TCRdb re-called the multiplex PCR reads with MiXCR, one entry per CDR3 protein. The sample holds some 560,000 distinct CDR3 sequences; approximately 14% are singletons and the top ten take more than 11%. What was sequenced was blood. The origin of the receptors is a woman in her forties with Graves' hyperthyroidism.

The table lists this clonotype with many counts. The rearrangement uses TRBV28 and TRBJ1-6; TRBD1 matches at 8 bases. The CDR3 sequence is 14 residues long. The germline V gene encodes CDR1 MDHEN and CDR2 SYDVKM. The J segment lost 6 bases and the V segment lost 7 bases, leaving 5 bases of the junction unmatched. The DNA of the CDR3 is TGTGCCAGCAAGACAGGGGACCTTAATTCACCCCTCCACTTT. It encodes CASKTGDLNSPLHF. Based on the CDR3 plus reference TRBV28 and TRBJ1-6, the full variable domain is DVKVTQSSRYLVKRTGEKVFLECVQDMDHENMFWYRQDPGLGLRLIYFSYDVKMKEKGDIPEGYSVSREKKERFSLILESASTNQTSMYLCASKTGDLNSPLHFGNGTRLTVT.

This sequence joins TRBV30 and TRBJ2-7; D might be TRBD2 (5 bases). CDR3 length: 13 amino acids. V was pared by 0 bases and J by 3 bases, with 9 bases between. Germline V gene sequence: CDR1 GTSNPN, CDR2 SVGIG (reference sequence). CDR3 nucleotide sequence: TGTGCCTGGAGTGTGGGGAGCCTCTACGAGCAGTACTTC. Amino acid sequence: CAWSVGSLYEQYF.

The rearrangement links TRBV5-4 to TRBJ2-4, with TRBD2 matching over 9 bases. The CDR3 runs to 16 residues. Germline V CDR1 and CDR2: SGHNT, YYREEE (reference sequence). V trimming: 3 bases; J trimming: 8 bases; junction bases outside the gene matches: 12. The CDR3 reads CASSSVAGGSGDIQYF. In DNA form, the CDR3 reads TGTGCCAGCAGCTCAGTGGCGGGAGGGTCGGGGGACATTCAGTACTTC.

This clonotype was recorded at least ten times. The gene calls are TRBV27 and TRBJ2-7, with D unclear. Germline V gene sequence: CDR1 MNHEY, CDR2 SMNVEV (reference sequence). The CDR3 contains 14 residues. With 2 bases removed from V and 0 bases from J, the gap between germline ends came to 8 bases. The chain's CDR3 is CASSLPGPSYEQYF. Written as DNA, the CDR3 is TGTGCCAGCAGTTTACCCGGGCCCTCCTACGAGCAGTACTTC.

This clonotype was recorded many times. The CDR3 here is CASRRVMGEAFF. The CDR3, as DNA: TGTGCCAGCAGGAGGGTGATGGGTGAAGCTTTCTTT. The rearrangement joins TRBV2 to TRBJ1-1, with unresolved D. V lost 6 bases and J 7 bases, leaving 12 bases between the germline ends. The CDR3 length is 12 residues. CDR1 and CDR2 (germline): SNHLY, FYNNEI.

The chain uses TRBV6-1 and TRBJ2-5, with TRBD2 matching over 7 bases. CDR1 MNHNS and CDR2 SASEGT come from the germline V gene. The junction had 8 bases not matched to a gene; V was cut back by 6 bases and J by 4 bases. CDR3 size: 14 residues. The CDR3 sequence: CASRGTGGGETQYF. The CDR3 nucleotides read TGTGCCAGCAGGGGGACGGGGGGTGGAGAGACCCAGTACTTC.

This rearrangement joins TRBV4-1 to TRBJ1-2; D is perhaps TRBD1 (6 bases). Trimming took off 0 bases at V and 5 bases at J, with 13 bases between the two ends. CDR1 MGHRA and CDR2 YSYEKL come from the germline V gene. This CDR3 contains 15 residues. The CDR3 DNA follows: TGCGCCAGCAGCCAAGATGTCGGGGGGGCGTATGGCTACACCTTC. This translates into CASSQDVGGAYGYTF.

This clonotype has at least ten counts. The chain has TRBV12-5 and TRBJ1-5, with 7 bases matching TRBD1. The CDR3 loop spans 15 amino acids. J lost 3 bases, V lost 4 bases, and 6 bases had no gene match. Germline CDR1 reads LGHNT; CDR2 reads FRNRAP. The CDR3 region is CASGWSGGANQPQHF. CDR3 bases: TGTGCTAGTGGTTGGTCAGGGGGTGCCAATCAGCCCCAGCATTTT.

The table lists this clonotype with many counts. The chain links TRBV27 to TRBJ1-1; D unclear. Germline values: CDR1 MNHEY, CDR2 SMNVEV (reference sequence). The CDR3 has 15 amino acids. Trimming removed 2 bases at V and 4 bases at J, with 14 bases between. The CDR3 protein is CASSLRASGGTEAFF. The CDR3 nucleotides are TGTGCCAGCAGTTTAAGGGCTTCAGGCGGCACTGAAGCTTTCTTT.

The chain recombines TRBV20-1 with TRBJ1-1; perhaps TRBD1 as D (5 bases). The CDR3 has 17 amino acids. Trimming pared 0 bases from V and 0 bases from J, leaving 17 bases between. Germline loops: CDR1 DFQATT, CDR2 SNEGSKA (reference sequence). CDR3 DNA: TGCAGTGCTAGAGAAAACAACCAGGGATCCATGAACACTGAAGCTTTCTTT. Its protein is CSARENNQGSMNTEAFF.

The chain joins TRBV4-2 to TRBJ1-5; no definite D call. V was cut by 1 base and J by 2 bases, with 12 bases left in between. The CDR3 runs 16 residues. CDR1 and CDR2 from the germline V gene are LGHNA and YNFKEQ. The CDR3: CASSQVGEVGNQPQHF. The CDR3 DNA reads as TGTGCCAGCAGCCAAGTCGGTGAGGTTGGCAATCAGCCCCAGCATTTT.

This clonotype showed up many times. The chain recombines TRBV11-2 with TRBJ2-1, with TRBD1 matching 7 bases. There are 14 residues in the CDR3. V shed 5 bases, J shed 10 bases, and the junction held 11 bases outside the gene matches. CDR1 and CDR2 (germline): SGHAT, FQNNGV. This chain's CDR3 is CASSTHRGSREQFF. The DNA for the CDR3 is TGTGCCAGCAGCACCCACAGGGGTAGTCGCGAGCAGTTCTTC.

This clonotype occurred many times. J is TRBJ2-1 and V is TRBV28; TRBD1 might be the D (5 bases). Germline V gene data show CDR1 as MDHEN and CDR2 as SYDVKM. This CDR3 has 13 amino acids. Trimming stripped 6 bases from V and 3 bases from J, with 9 bases between. CDR3 loop: CASRGVDYNEQFF. As DNA, the CDR3 is TGTGCCAGCAGAGGGGTAGACTACAATGAGCAGTTCTTC.

The sample holds many counts of this clonotype. The rearrangement joins TRBV20-1 to TRBJ2-5, with TRBD2 identical over 8 bases. Germline CDR1 and CDR2: DFQATT and SNEGSKA (reference sequence). CDR3 length: 15 amino acids. V shed 0 bases and J 5 bases; nucleotides not matched to a gene: 8. The CDR3 region has the DNA TGCAGTGCTAGAGAGGTATACGGGAGGGAGGAGACCCAGTACTTC. Its protein product is CSAREVYGREETQYF.

This clonotype came up many times. The J gene is TRBJ1-1, the V gene TRBV28; TRBD1 matches 9 bases. The CDR3 is 15 residues long. Germline V gene lookup returns CDR1 MDHEN and CDR2 SYDVKM. V shed 6 bases and J 4 bases; nucleotides not matched to a gene: 9. In DNA, the CDR3 is TGTGCCAGCAGCCCCTCGACAGGGGGGGTCACTGAAGCTTTCTTT. Protein: CASSPSTGGVTEAFF.

Only a few counts were recorded for this clonotype. The chain links TRBV4-2 to TRBJ2-1, with TRBD1 matching over 7 bases. The CDR3 has 15 residues. The V and J ends lost 4 bases and 3 bases, in that order; junction bases with no gene match: 6. Germline CDR1 and CDR2: LGHNA and YNFKEQ. CDR3 coding DNA: TGTGCCAGCAGCCGAGACAGGGTAAGCTACAATGAGCAGTTCTTC. Its protein product is CASSRDRVSYNEQFF.